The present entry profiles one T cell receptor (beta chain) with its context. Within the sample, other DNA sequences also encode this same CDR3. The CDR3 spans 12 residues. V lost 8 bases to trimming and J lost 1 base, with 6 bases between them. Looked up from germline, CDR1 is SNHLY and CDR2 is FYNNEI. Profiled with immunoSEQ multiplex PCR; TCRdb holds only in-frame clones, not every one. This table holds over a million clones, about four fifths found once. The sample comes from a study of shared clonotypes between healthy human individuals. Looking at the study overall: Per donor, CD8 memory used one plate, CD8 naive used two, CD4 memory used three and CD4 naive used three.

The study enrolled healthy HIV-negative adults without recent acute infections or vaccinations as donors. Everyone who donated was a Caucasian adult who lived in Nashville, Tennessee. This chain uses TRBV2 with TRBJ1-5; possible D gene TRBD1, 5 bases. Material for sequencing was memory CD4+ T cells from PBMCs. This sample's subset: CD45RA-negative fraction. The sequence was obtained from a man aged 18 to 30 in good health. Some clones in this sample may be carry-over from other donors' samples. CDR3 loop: CASGGSNQPQHF. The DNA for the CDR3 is TGTGCCAGCGGGGGGAGCAATCAGCCCCAGCATTTT.